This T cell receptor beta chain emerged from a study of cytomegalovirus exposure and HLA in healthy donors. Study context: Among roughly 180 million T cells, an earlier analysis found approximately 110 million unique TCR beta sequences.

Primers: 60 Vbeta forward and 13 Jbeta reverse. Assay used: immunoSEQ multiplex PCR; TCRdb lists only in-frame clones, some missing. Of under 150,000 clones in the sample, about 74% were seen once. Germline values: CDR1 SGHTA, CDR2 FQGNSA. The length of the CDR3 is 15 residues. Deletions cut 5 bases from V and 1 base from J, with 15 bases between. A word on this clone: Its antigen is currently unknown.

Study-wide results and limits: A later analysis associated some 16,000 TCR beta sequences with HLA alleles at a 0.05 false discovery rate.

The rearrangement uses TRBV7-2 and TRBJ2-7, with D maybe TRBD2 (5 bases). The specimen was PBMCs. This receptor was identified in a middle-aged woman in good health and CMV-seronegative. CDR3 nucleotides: TGTGCCAGCAGCACGAGGAGGACTGGATCCTACGAGCAGTACTTC. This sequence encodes CASSTRRTGSYEQYF. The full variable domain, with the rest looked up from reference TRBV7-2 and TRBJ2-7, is GAGVSQSPSNKVTEKGKDVELRCDPISGHTALYWYRQSLGQGLEFLIYFQGNSAPDKSGLPSDRFSAERTGGSVSTLTIQRTQQEDSAVYLCASSTRRTGSYEQYFGPGTRLTVT.